This T cell receptor (beta chain) was sequenced during a study of T cells in localized non-small cell lung cancer. Whole-study results and caveats: Greater T cell density in blood accompanied longer overall survival. Sequence data derive from only one tumor region, so heterogeneity remains possible. Among the top 100 tumor clones, a median about 57 appeared in adjacent lung.

The CDR3 has 17 amino acids. The V segment lost 3 bases and the J segment 0 bases; nucleotides outside the gene matches: 9. Germline V gives CDR1 SGHRS, CDR2 YFSETQ. A note on this clone: Its antigen is not identified.

Sequencing was performed with immunoSEQ multiplex PCR; in TCRdb, only in-frame clones are kept and a portion is missing. The sample contains about 78,000 clones, roughly 81% of which appear only once. The receptor's source is a man aged 40 to 70 with stage I lung adenocarcinoma. This chain links TRBV5-1 with TRBJ1-5, with 7 nucleotides matching TRBD1. The material was peripheral blood, obtained before any cancer treatment. The chain's CDR3 is CASSWEDRRDSNQPQHF. The CDR3, as DNA: TGCGCCAGCAGCTGGGAGGACAGGAGAGATAGCAATCAGCCCCAGCATTTT.